The source of this T cell receptor beta chain is a study of cytomegalovirus exposure and HLA in healthy donors. Overall study findings and caveats: In vitro checks showed that a few CMV-associated chains really do target CMV antigens.

Using immunoSEQ multiplex PCR, the repertoire was profiled, and TCRdb retains in-frame clones only, with some absent. In the table there are tens of thousands of clones, roughly 94% of which are singletons. V dropped 1 base and J dropped 7; count of bases not matched to a gene: 5. The germline V gene has CDR1 SGHTA and CDR2 FQGNSA. This CDR3 is 15 amino acids long. For this clone: Its antigen is as yet unknown.

The TCR was taken from a man aged 18-30 years in good health and CMV-seronegative. This sequence joins TRBV7-2 and TRBJ2-1; 9 nucleotides align to TRBD2. Sequenced material: PBMCs. DNA of the CDR3: TGTGCCAGCAGCTTAGGGGCTAGCGGGATAAATGAGCAGTTCTTC. Protein: CASSLGASGINEQFF.